A selection of T cell receptor beta chains follows, all from one sample in a study of T-cell memory formation after mild COVID-19. MiXCR was run by TCRdb on the 5' RACE reads, yielding one entry per CDR3 protein. The table has hundreds of thousands of distinct CDR3 sequences, roughly 25% seen once. The material sequenced was PBMCs or a T cell subset sorted from them (not recorded which). The receptors stem from an adult woman who had mild COVID-19 (a few samples of this study predate the infection). Cell type and time point are not known. CDR3s include the opening cysteine and the closing phenylalanine or tryptophan. The D gene is left open where the match is weak. Only some rows state a clone size, as once, few, many or a class for expanded clones.

v_gene	abundance	d_gene	j_gene	CDR3nt	CDR3aa
TRBV5-6	few	TRBD2	TRBJ2-7	TGTGCCAGCAGCATTATAAATAGCGGGAGGGCCCCCGACGAGCAGTACTTC	CASSIINSGRAPDEQYF
TRBV7-9	few	.	TRBJ2-7	TGTGCCAGCAGCTCGACTACAGGTACCTACGAGCAGTACTTC	CASSSTTGTYEQYF
TRBV7-9	few	TRBD2	TRBJ2-1	TGTGCCAGCAGCCCGGGACTAGCGGGAGGCCTCTACAATGAGCAGTTCTTC	CASSPGLAGGLYNEQFF
TRBV4-2	few	.	TRBJ2-5	TGTGCCAGCAGCCAAGAAGATGGAGCGGGCGGGTACCAAGAGACCCAGTACTTC	CASSQEDGAGGYQETQYF
TRBV11-2	.	TRBD2	TRBJ2-1	TGTGCCAGCAGCTCAATAGCGGGGGGTGGGAATGAGCAGTTCTTC	CASSSIAGGGNEQFF
TRBV12-3/TRBV12-4	few	.	TRBJ2-7	TGTGCCAGCAGTCGACCGGGACTCAACTCCTACGAGCAGTACTTC	CASSRPGLNSYEQYF
TRBV19	few	.	TRBJ2-7	TGTGCCAGTAGTACCACAGGGTTCGAGCAGTACTTC	CASSTTGFEQYF
TRBV18	.	.	TRBJ2-7	TGTGCCAGCTCACCACCTACATCTCCCTCCTACGAGCAGTACTTC	CASSPPTSPSYEQYF
TRBV7-4	few	.	TRBJ2-5	TGTGCCAGAAGCCCACGCCGTCCTTGGAAGACCCAGTACTTC	CARSPRRPWKTQYF
TRBV11-2	.	TRBD2	TRBJ2-1	TGTGCCAGCAGCTTGGGTAGAAGCGGGAGCAGAACCAATGAGCAGTTCTTC	CASSLGRSGSRTNEQFF
TRBV6-5	many	.	TRBJ1-2	TGTGCCAGCAGTTACGGAGGCAACGGGCCGATCTATGGCTACACCTTC	CASSYGGNGPIYGYTF
TRBV20-1	.	.	TRBJ1-1	TGCAGTGCTAGAGAGGGCAGCGAGAACACTGAAGCTTTCTTT	CSAREGSENTEAFF
TRBV9	.	TRBD1	TRBJ1-5	TGTGCCAGCAGCGCGGGACAGTCCAATCAGCCCCAGCATTTT	CASSAGQSNQPQHF
TRBV29-1	.	.	TRBJ2-5	TGCAGCGTTGACTCGGCTAGGGTGCAAGAGACCCAGTACTTC	CSVDSARVQETQYF
TRBV7-2	few	TRBD1	TRBJ2-1	TGTGCCAGCAGCCGCGACAGGGCCCATCTCTCCTACAATGAGCAGTTCTTC	CASSRDRAHLSYNEQFF
TRBV24-1	few	TRBD1	TRBJ2-6	TGTGCCACCAGTGATCCTGGGACAGCCTCCAACTCTGGGGCCAACGTCCTGACTTTC	CATSDPGTASNSGANVLTF
TRBV5-1	.	.	TRBJ1-5	TGCGCCAGCAGCTCGGTTCAGCCCCAGCATTTT	CASSSVQPQHF
TRBV29-1	.	.	TRBJ2-3	TGCAGCGGGGAAACCGGGACTTCTAGCACAGATACGCAGTATTTT	CSGETGTSSTDTQYF
TRBV2	.	.	TRBJ2-2	TGTGCCAGCAGTTATCACAGGGACCCCGGGGAGCTGTTTTTT	CASSYHRDPGELFF
TRBV27	.	.	TRBJ2-7	TGTGCCAGCAGTAAGGGCCCCACCTACGAGCAGTACTTC	CASSKGPTYEQYF
TRBV4-1	.	.	TRBJ2-1	TGCGCCAGCAGCCCCCACCCCAGGGGTGGGGATGAGCAGTTCTTC	CASSPHPRGGDEQFF
TRBV5-1	many	.	TRBJ2-7	TGCGCCAGCAGCTTAAGACAGGCCTACGAGCAGTACTTC	CASSLRQAYEQYF
TRBV7-6	.	.	TRBJ2-7	TGTGCCAGCAGCTTAGAGGCCTCGGGGGAGCAGTACTTC	CASSLEASGEQYF
TRBV6-6	.	TRBD2	TRBJ2-1	TGTGCCAGCAGTTACTCGAAGGGGGGGACTAGCGGGAGGGCCGCCAAATACAATGAGCAGTTCTTC	CASSYSKGGTSGRAAKYNEQFF
TRBV29-1	.	TRBD2	TRBJ2-5	TGCAGCGTCCAGAGTAGCGGGGTCTTGGAGACCCAGTACTTC	CSVQSSGVLETQYF
TRBV7-2	.	.	TRBJ2-3	TGTGCCAGCAGCCCTAGCTCCCACACAGATACGCAGTATTTT	CASSPSSHTDTQYF
TRBV18	.	.	TRBJ1-2	TGTGCCAGCTCCCCCGACGACCGGGGCTCCTCCTATGGCTACACCTTC	CASSPDDRGSSYGYTF
TRBV7-9	.	.	TRBJ2-7	TGTGCCAGCAGCTTAGGTCCCGGGTTCTCCTACGAGCAGTACTTC	CASSLGPGFSYEQYF
TRBV18	few	.	TRBJ1-5	TGTGCCAGCTCACCAACGCTACTGCAGAAGGGCAATCAGCCCCAGCATTTT	CASSPTLLQKGNQPQHF
TRBV12-3/TRBV12-4	.	.	TRBJ1-2	TGTGCCAGCAGACCGTGGACGGCCAACTATGGCTACACCTTC	CASRPWTANYGYTF
TRBV6-5	few	.	TRBJ2-7	TGTGCCAGCAGTTACGTGCGGACCTACGAGCAGTACTTC	CASSYVRTYEQYF
TRBV6-5	many	TRBD1	TRBJ1-1	TGTGCCAGCAGTTACTCAGGGACAGCGATTGGGACTGAAGCTTTCTTT	CASSYSGTAIGTEAFF
TRBV18	.	.	TRBJ2-7	TGTGCCAGCTCACCAGGAGCAGGGGGGTACTACGAGCAGTACTTC	CASSPGAGGYYEQYF
TRBV5-1	.	TRBD2	TRBJ2-7	TGCGCCAGCAGCACGACTAGCGCCCTTGTAGAGCAGTACTTC	CASSTTSALVEQYF
TRBV21-1	few	.	TRBJ1-4	TGTGCCAGCAGCAATGGTCCCGAAGAGGCTAATGAAAAACTGTTTTTT	CASSNGPEEANEKLFF
TRBV7-9	.	.	TRBJ2-7	TGTGCCAGCAGCCCGGGAGAGAAATCCTACGAGCAGTACTTC	CASSPGEKSYEQYF
TRBV30	few	TRBD1	TRBJ1-5	TGTGCCTGGATTACCGCGCGGGGACAGGAGCTTCAGTACTCCAATCAGCCCCAGCATTTT	CAWITARGQELQYSNQPQHF
TRBV7-2	few	.	TRBJ2-2	TGTGCCAGCAGCTTAAGAGCCGCCGCGGGCACCGGGGAGCTGTTTTTT	CASSLRAAAGTGELFF
TRBV5-1	many	TRBD1	TRBJ2-2	TGCGCCAGCAGCCCCGGACAGGGGTGGACCGGGGAGCTGTTTTTT	CASSPGQGWTGELFF
TRBV12-3/TRBV12-4	.	.	TRBJ1-4	TGTGCCAGCAGTTTAGGGGGCGCAGGACTGTTTTTT	CASSLGGAGLFF
TRBV5-5	.	TRBD1	TRBJ1-5	TGTGCCAGCAGCTTGGGACAGGGAGGGAGCAATCAGCCCCAGCATTTT	CASSLGQGGSNQPQHF
TRBV11-2	.	.	TRBJ2-3	TGTGCCAGCAGCTTAGCACCTTGGCGAGGATTTGGAGATACGCAGTATTTT	CASSLAPWRGFGDTQYF
TRBV12-3/TRBV12-4	few	.	TRBJ2-7	TGTGCCAGCAGTCGAAAACAGGGTGTCTACGAGCAGTACTTC	CASSRKQGVYEQYF
TRBV6-5	.	.	TRBJ1-2	TGTGCCAGCAGTTACGCGGCAGGGTGGGCATCTAACTATGGCTACACCTTC	CASSYAAGWASNYGYTF
TRBV19	.	.	TRBJ2-2	TGTGCCACCTCCTGGGCTGGCACCGGGGAGCTGTTTTTT	CATSWAGTGELFF
TRBV12-3/TRBV12-4	few	TRBD1	TRBJ1-5	TGTGCCAGCAGTCTATGGGGACAGGGCAATCAGCCCCAGCATTTT	CASSLWGQGNQPQHF